Listed below are T cell receptor beta chains from one sample, sequenced in a study of blood T cell repertoires in COVID-19. Assay used: immunoSEQ multiplex PCR; TCRdb lists only in-frame clones, some missing. The sample lists roughly 100,000 clones, 80% to 90% seen once, with roughly 9.4% in the top ten. The sample taken for sequencing was peripheral blood. Receptors originate from a woman in her seventies with acute or convalescent COVID-19. Both conserved end residues are part of each CDR3. Fields, in order: clone size, CDR3 length, V gene, CDR3 protein. Only some rows state a clone size, as once, few, many or a class for expanded clones.

. 16 TRBV28 CASKGFGQGINQPQHF
. 15 TRBV5-4 CASSLSGISTYEQYF
once 14 TRBV5-6 CASSLTPGQSGAFF
. 16 TRBV7-9 CASSRHRGQKGTEAFF
once 13 TRBV30 CAWSTGSNYGYTF
few 14 TRBV30 CAWSGVGRNQPQHF
many 15 TRBV9 CASSVAGQGFTEAFF
. 15 TRBV6-5 CASSYSQGNNQPQHF
. 16 TRBV3-1/TRBV3-2 CASSPGPVAVTDTQYF
. 15 TRBV19 CASSIGTTGYYGYTF
. 13 TRBV20-1 CSASNRGGRGYTF